This entry is about one TCR beta chain. This receptor's antigen is unknown. At one of its ends the junction is not consistent with the germline gene, which may arise from a read error. Library creation used the immunoSEQ multiplex PCR assay. RNA was extracted from all samples and reverse transcribed into cDNA as template for TCR sequencing. First-strand cDNA was synthesized with SuperScript III using a 2:1 mix of oligo-dT and random hexamers. A synthetic immune receptor repertoire was used to gauge amplification bias, and whatever bias remained was removed computationally. As for the original processing: Raw reads were preprocessed for error removal, and CDR3 was defined according to IMGT conventions as running from the conserved cysteine to phenylalanine. Clonality was calculated as 1 minus Shannon entropy normalized by log2 of the number of productive unique TCRs. Whether each scalp clone was CD4 or CD8 was inferred by checking scalp TCRbeta sequences against the CD4 and CD8 repertoires from sorted blood. In its TCRdb copy, this immuneACCESS table keeps in-frame sequences only and misses some clones. Where compared with another copy, unresolved V genes explain less than half of these, and the others have no known cause. V and J calls and clone size are given by that table; D and trimming were obtained from the DNA. This sample lists about 200,000 clones; under 80% were detected once. Approximately 1.3% of the sample is held by the ten biggest clonotypes.

This sample is drawn from a study of CD8+ T cells in alopecia areata (dated by TCRdb to between 2018 and 2020). About the investigation overall: Treated patients were enrolled in an open-label pilot trial of oral tofacitinib at 5 to 10 mg twice daily for moderate-to-severe alopecia areata. Tofacitinib was given for 6 to 18 months, followed by 6 months of follow-up off drug to assess delayed response and recurrence. In treated patients, disease severity was measured using the SALT score, which gives the percentage of scalp surface area affected. To study T cell clonal expansion in alopecia areata, the researchers applied high-throughput TCRbeta sequencing to both the C3H/HeJ mouse model and human patients. In humans, TCRbeta sequencing was performed on scalp tissue and on sorted CD4+ and CD8+ peripheral blood T cells from healthy controls and from patients with patchy or totalis/universalis alopecia areata. Tofacitinib-treated patients had biopsies at baseline and at 4 and 24 weeks of treatment, with a later scalp biopsy in several patients. Clonality in the scalp was compared among normal scalp (n=4), patchy alopecia areata scalp (n=8), and alopecia totalis/universalis scalp (n=8). RNA was obtained with the PAXgene miRNA kit for fixed scalp, the miRNeasy kit for PBMCs, and the RNeasy kit for mouse skin. Amplification of TCRbeta CDR3 regions was done by immunoSEQ multiplex PCR using 35 Vbeta forward primers and 13 Jbeta reverse primers.

Sample treatment or condition, as interpreted from the label and publication: oral pan-JAK inhibitor, 5-10 mg twice daily. Lesional scalp punch biopsies and peripheral blood were collected from alopecia areata patients. After PBMCs were isolated by density centrifugation and stained for CD3, CD4 and CD8, a FACSAria was used to sort CD4+ and CD8+ T cells. What the authors observed across the whole study: Scalp clonality and the number of expanded CD8+ clones among the top 100 scalp clones were significantly decreased by tofacitinib. Scalp TCR repertoire analysis is complicated because resident alphabeta T cells in normal human skin are also sequenced, whereas mouse skin is dominated by gammadelta T cells. Compared with normal scalp, lesional scalp had higher clonality and more expanded CD8+ clones, particularly in alopecia totalis/universalis, a pattern that suggests antigenic drive. Many expanded lesional clones were found to persist in scalp and blood during tofacitinib treatment, and relapse after treatment cessation may be partly explained by this persistence. Because the treated cohort was small and had only one nonresponder, larger studies are needed to examine links between baseline CD8+ expansion and response. Shared TCR sequences between patients were less evident than in mice, which may be partly attributable to HLA diversity in the patient population.

The material sequenced was CD4+ T cells sorted from blood, taken at roughly week 49, from a patient treated with tofacitinib. The sequence was collected from a human donor with alopecia areata.

CDR3 reads: CASSSLTGLPTEAFF. The nucleotides are TGTGCCAGCAGTTCTCTGACGGGGTTGCCCACTGAAGCTTTCTTT. Rearrangement joined TRBV10-3 to TRBJ1-1, with the D gene not clear enough to name. Sequences ENHRY (CDR1) and SYGVKD (CDR2) are obtained from the germline V gene. Its CDR3 holds 15 amino acids, cysteine through phenylalanine. Only the CDR3 DNA is retained, 45 bases long and in frame from the first base.